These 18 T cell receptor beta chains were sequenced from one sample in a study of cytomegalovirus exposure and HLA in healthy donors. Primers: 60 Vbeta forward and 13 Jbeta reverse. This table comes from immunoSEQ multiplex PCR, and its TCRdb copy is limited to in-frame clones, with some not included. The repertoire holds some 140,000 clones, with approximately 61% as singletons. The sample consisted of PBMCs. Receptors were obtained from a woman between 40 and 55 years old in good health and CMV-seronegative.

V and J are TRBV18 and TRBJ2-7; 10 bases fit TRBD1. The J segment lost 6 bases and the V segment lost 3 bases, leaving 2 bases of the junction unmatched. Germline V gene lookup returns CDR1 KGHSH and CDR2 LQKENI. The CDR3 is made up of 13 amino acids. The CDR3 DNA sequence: TGTGCCAGCTCACCCGGACAGGGGGGCGAGCAGTACTTC. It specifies CASSPGQGGEQYF. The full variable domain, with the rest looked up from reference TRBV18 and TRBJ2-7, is NAGVMQNPRHLVRRRGQEARLRCSPMKGHSHVYWYRQLPEEGLKFMVYLQKENIIDESGMPKERFSAEFPKEGPSILRIQQVVRGDSAAYFCASSPGQGGEQYFGPGTRLTVT.

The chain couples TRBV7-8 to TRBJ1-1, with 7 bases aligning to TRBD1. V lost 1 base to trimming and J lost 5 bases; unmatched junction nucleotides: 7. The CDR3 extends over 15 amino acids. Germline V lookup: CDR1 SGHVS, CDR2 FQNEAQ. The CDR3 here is CASSLVGPGGTEAFF. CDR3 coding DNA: TGTGCCAGCAGCTTAGTTGGGCCAGGGGGGACTGAAGCTTTCTTT.

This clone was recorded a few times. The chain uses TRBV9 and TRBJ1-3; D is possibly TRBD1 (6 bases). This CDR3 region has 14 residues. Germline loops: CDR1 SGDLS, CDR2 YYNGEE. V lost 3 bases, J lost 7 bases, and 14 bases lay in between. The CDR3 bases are TGTGCCAGCAGCGCCGGGGGGCGTGGGAACACCATATATTTT. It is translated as CASSAGGRGNTIYF.

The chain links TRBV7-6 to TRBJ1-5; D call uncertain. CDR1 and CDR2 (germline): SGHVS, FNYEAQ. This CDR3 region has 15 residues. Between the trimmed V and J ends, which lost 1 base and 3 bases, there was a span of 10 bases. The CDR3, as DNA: TGTGCCAGCAGCTTAGAGGCAGCGAACAATCAGCCCCAGCATTTT. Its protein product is CASSLEAANNQPQHF.

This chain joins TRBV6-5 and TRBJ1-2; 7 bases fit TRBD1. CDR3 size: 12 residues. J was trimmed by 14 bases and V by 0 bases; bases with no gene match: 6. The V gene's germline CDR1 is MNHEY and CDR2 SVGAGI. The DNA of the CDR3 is TGTGCCAGCAGTTACTCGAGGGACAGTCAGACCTTC. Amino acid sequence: CASSYSRDSQTF.

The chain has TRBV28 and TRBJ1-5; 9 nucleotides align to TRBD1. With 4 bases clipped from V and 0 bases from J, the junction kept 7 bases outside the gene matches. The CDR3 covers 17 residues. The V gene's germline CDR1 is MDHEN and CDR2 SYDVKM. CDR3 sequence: CASSSRDRAYSNQPQHF. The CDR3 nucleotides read TGTGCCAGCAGTTCCCGGGACAGGGCGTATAGCAATCAGCCCCAGCATTTT.

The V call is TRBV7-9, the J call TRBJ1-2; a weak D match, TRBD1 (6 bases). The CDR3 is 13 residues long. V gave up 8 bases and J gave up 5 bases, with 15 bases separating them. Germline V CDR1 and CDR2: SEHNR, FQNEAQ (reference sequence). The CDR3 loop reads CASPRKTGYGYTF. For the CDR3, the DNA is TGTGCCAGCCCCCGGAAAACAGGGTATGGCTACACCTTC.

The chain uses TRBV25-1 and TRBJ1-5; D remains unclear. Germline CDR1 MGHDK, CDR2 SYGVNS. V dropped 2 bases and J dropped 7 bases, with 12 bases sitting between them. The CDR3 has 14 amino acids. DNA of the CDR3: TGTGCCAGCAGTGAAGCGGGGTCCGGACAGCCCCAGCATTTT. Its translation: CASSEAGSGQPQHF.

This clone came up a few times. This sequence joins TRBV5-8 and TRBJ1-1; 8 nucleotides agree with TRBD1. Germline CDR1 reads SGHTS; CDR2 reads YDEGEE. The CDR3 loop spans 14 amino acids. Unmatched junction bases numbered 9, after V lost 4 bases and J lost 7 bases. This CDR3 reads CASSARDRIHEAFF. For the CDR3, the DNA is TGTGCCAGCAGCGCCCGGGACAGGATCCATGAAGCTTTCTTT. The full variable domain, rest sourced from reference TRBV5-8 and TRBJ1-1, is EAGVTQSPTHLIKTRGQQATLRCSPISGHTSVYWYQQALGLGLQFLLWYDEGEERNRGNFPPRFSGRQFPNYSSELNVNALELEDSALYLCASSARDRIHEAFFGQGTRLTVV.

In nucleotides, the CDR3 is TGTGCCAGCAGCCCCACGGGGGGCGGGGGGCTAATTCAGTACTTC. Protein: CASSPTGGGGLIQYF. J is TRBJ2-4 and V is TRBV7-3; 8 nucleotides line up with TRBD2. After removal of 5 bases from V and 10 bases from J, the junction contained 13 bases not matched to a gene. This CDR3 spans 15 amino acids. The germline V gene has CDR1 SGHTA and CDR2 FQGTGA. Based on the CDR3 plus reference TRBV7-3 and TRBJ2-4, the full variable domain is GAGVSQTPSNKVTEKGKYVELRCDPISGHTALYWYRQSLGQGPEFLIYFQGTGAADDSGLPNDRFFAVRPEGSVSTLKIQRTERGDSAVYLCASSPTGGGGLIQYFGAGTRLSVL.

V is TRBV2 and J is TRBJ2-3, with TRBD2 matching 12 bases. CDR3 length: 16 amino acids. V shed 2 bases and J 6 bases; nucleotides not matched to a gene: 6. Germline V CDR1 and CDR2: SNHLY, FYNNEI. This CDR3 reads CASSEPSGGAKDTQYF. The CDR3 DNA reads TGTGCCAGCAGTGAACCTAGCGGGGGGGCAAAGGATACGCAGTATTTT.

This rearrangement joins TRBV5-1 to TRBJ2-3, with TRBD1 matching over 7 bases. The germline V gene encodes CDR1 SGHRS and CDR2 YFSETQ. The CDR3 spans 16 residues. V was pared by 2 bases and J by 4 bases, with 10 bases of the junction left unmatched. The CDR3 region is CASSLEGTALSDTQYF. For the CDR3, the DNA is TGCGCCAGCAGCTTAGAAGGGACAGCCTTGTCAGATACGCAGTATTTT. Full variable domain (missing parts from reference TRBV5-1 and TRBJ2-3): KAGVTQTPRYLIKTRGQQVTLSCSPISGHRSVSWYQQTPGQGLQFLFEYFSETQRNKGNFPGRFSGRQFSNSRSEMNVSTLELGDSALYLCASSLEGTALSDTQYFGPGTRLTVL.

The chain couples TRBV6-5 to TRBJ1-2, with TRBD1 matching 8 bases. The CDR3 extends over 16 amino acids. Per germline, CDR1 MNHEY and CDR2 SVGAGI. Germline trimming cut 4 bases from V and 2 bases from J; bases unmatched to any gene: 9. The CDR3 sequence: CASSFQGARGNYGYTF. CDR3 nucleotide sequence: TGTGCCAGCAGTTTCCAGGGGGCTCGGGGAAACTATGGCTACACCTTC.

CDR3 amino acids: CASSSPGLLGTEAFF. As DNA, the CDR3 is TGTGCCAGCAGTTCCCCGGGACTTTTGGGGACTGAAGCTTTCTTT. The rearrangement links TRBV28 to TRBJ1-1; tentatively, D is TRBD1 (5 bases). Germline CDR1 reads MDHEN; CDR2 reads SYDVKM. The CDR3 has 15 residues. V shed 4 bases and J shed 5 bases, with 17 bases lying between them.

The CDR3 DNA sequence: TGTGCCAGTAGTATAGATTCGCAGGGACTCGAGCAGTACTTC. Its translation: CASSIDSQGLEQYF. The chain has TRBV19 and TRBJ2-7; TRBD2 might be the D (6 bases). The CDR3 is 14 amino acids. CDR1 is LNHDA and CDR2 is SQIVND in the germline V gene (reference sequence). V dropped 0 bases and J dropped 6 bases, with 12 bases sitting between them.

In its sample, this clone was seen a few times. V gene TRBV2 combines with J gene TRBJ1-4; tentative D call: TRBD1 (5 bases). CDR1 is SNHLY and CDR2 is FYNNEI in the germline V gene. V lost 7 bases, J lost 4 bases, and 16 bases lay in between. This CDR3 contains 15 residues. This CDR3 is CASKGADSNNEKLFF. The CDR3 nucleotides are TGTGCCAGCAAGGGTGCAGACAGTAATAATGAAAAACTGTTTTTT.

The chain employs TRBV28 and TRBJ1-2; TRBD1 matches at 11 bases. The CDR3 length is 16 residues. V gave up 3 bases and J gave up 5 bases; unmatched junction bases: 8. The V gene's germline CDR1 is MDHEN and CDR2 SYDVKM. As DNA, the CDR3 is TGTGCCAGCAGTTTGTGGCTAGGGACAGGGGGATATGGCTACACCTTC. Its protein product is CASSLWLGTGGYGYTF.

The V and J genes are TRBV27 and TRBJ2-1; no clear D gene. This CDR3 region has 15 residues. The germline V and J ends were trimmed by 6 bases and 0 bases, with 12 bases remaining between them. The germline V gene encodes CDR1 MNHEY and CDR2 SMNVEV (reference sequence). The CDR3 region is CASSLTSSSYNEQFF. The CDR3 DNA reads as TGTGCCAGCAGCCTTACTTCAAGCTCCTACAATGAGCAGTTCTTC.